A selection of T cell receptor beta chains follows, all from one sample in a study of a mutant IDH1 vaccine in newly diagnosed glioma. Antigen specificity for these receptors is unknown. Assay: immunoSEQ multiplex PCR; the TCRdb copy retains only in-frame clones and omits some. The sample comprises about 40,000 clones, about 75% of which are singletons, and 5% to 6% rests with the top ten. This specimen consisted of PBMCs, obtained from a glioma patient whose treatment included an IDH1 peptide vaccine. The origin of the receptors is a man aged 50 to 59 with glioma. Each CDR3 is given with its conserved first and last residue. A D gene is named only where the DNA matches it firmly. Clone size, where shown, is once, few, many, or a class for clones that have expanded.

v_gene	j_gene	abundance	d_gene	CDR3aa	CDR3nt
TRBV7-7	TRBJ2-5	.	.	CASSLGTAETQYF	TGTGCTAGCAGCTTAGGAACGGCGGAGACCCAGTACTTC
TRBV14	TRBJ2-6	.	.	CASSQVGRGALSGANVLTF	TGTGCCAGCAGCCAAGTTGGTCGGGGGGCCCTCTCTGGGGCCAACGTCCTGACTTTC
TRBV30	TRBJ2-2	.	TRBD2	CACPNRGTSGGSGELFF	TGTGCCTGCCCAAATAGGGGGACTAGCGGGGGCAGCGGGGAGCTGTTTTTT
TRBV7-2	TRBJ2-2	once	TRBD2	CASRPPGGLAGGRTGELFF	TGTGCCAGCAGACCCCCCGGGGGACTAGCGGGGGGAAGGACCGGGGAGCTGTTTTTT
TRBV6-1	TRBJ2-1	.	.	CASSTNNEQFF	TGTGCCAGCAGCACCAACAATGAGCAGTTCTTC
TRBV6-1	TRBJ1-2	.	TRBD1	CASNKGAYSYGYTF	TGTGCCAGCAATAAGGGGGCGTACTCCTATGGCTACACCTTC
TRBV6-5	TRBJ1-2	.	.	CASSSDSPISGYTF	TGTGCCAGCAGTTCGGACAGCCCGATCTCTGGCTACACCTTC
TRBV7-9	TRBJ1-2	.	TRBD1	CASSPPGTGGVGYGYTF	TGTGCCAGCAGCCCCCCCGGGACAGGGGGCGTCGGCTATGGCTACACCTTC
TRBV6-5	TRBJ2-1	few	.	CASSYEGEVYNEQFF	TGTGCCAGCAGTTACGAAGGAGAGGTTTACAATGAGCAGTTCTTC
TRBV11-2	TRBJ1-2	.	.	CASSFDSSYGYTF	TGTGCCAGCAGCTTTGACAGTAGCTATGGCTACACCTTC
TRBV6-4	TRBJ2-3	large	.	CASSDGVGGTDTQYF	TGTGCCAGCAGTGACGGGGTGGGGGGCACAGATACGCAGTATTTT
TRBV5-1	TRBJ2-3	.	TRBD1	CASSSRQGTDTQYF	TGCGCCAGCAGCTCCCGACAGGGAACAGATACGCAGTATTTT
TRBV5-1	TRBJ2-1	.	.	CASSLAGVNEQFF	TGCGCCAGCAGCCTAGCCGGGGTCAATGAGCAGTTCTTC
TRBV29-1	TRBJ1-1	once	.	CSVSWILNTEAFF	TGCAGCGTTTCCTGGATTCTAAACACTGAAGCTTTCTTT
TRBV27	TRBJ1-6	few	.	CASTHPGNNSPLHF	TGTGCCAGCACCCATCCAGGGAATAATTCACCCCTCCACTTT
TRBV19	TRBJ1-1	.	.	CASSIGIRNTEAFF	TGTGCCAGTAGTATAGGAATCAGGAACACTGAAGCTTTCTTT
TRBV18	TRBJ1-1	.	TRBD1	CASLGTGGMNTEAFF	TGTGCCAGCCTAGGGACAGGGGGGATGAACACTGAAGCTTTCTTT
TRBV29-1	TRBJ1-2	.	.	CSVEDAGGGYGYTF	TGCAGCGTTGAAGATGCGGGAGGGGGATATGGCTACACCTTC
TRBV7-2	TRBJ2-5	.	.	CASSLKETQYF	TGTGCCAGCAGCCTCAAGGAGACCCAGTACTTC
TRBV6-5	TRBJ1-2	.	.	CASSRLGVEDGYTF	TGTGCCAGCAGCCGCCTGGGGGTGGAGGATGGCTACACCTTC
TRBV7-2	TRBJ2-7	few	TRBD2	CASSLVAGGLGAYEQYF	TGTGCCAGCAGCTTAGTAGCGGGGGGGCTAGGCGCCTACGAGCAGTACTTC
TRBV19	TRBJ1-5	few	.	CASSIVSGRGYSNQPQHF	TGTGCCAGTAGTATAGTTTCAGGGCGAGGGTATAGCAATCAGCCCCAGCATTTT
TRBV7-2	TRBJ2-6	.	.	CASSTQVAANVLTF	TGTGCCAGCAGCACCCAAGTAGCGGCCAACGTCCTGACTTTC
TRBV18	TRBJ1-4	.	.	CASSPQRDEKLFF	TGTGCCAGCTCACCACAGCGGGATGAAAAACTGTTTTTT
TRBV30	TRBJ2-6	.	.	CAWSRGLSGANVLTF	TGTGCCTGGAGTAGAGGGCTCTCTGGGGCCAACGTCCTGACTTTC
TRBV28	TRBJ1-2	.	.	CASSQQGNYGYTF	TGTGCCAGCAGCCAACAGGGTAACTATGGCTACACCTTC
TRBV10-3	TRBJ1-1	few	.	CAISERAENTEAFF	TGTGCCATCAGTGAGAGGGCAGAAAACACTGAAGCTTTCTTT
TRBV5-1	TRBJ2-5	once	.	CASSFGGSGETQYF	TGCGCCAGCAGCTTTGGGGGGTCGGGAGAGACCCAGTACTTC
TRBV5-4	TRBJ1-1	.	.	CASSFVGGTEAFF	TGTGCCAGCAGCTTTGTCGGGGGGACTGAAGCTTTCTTT
TRBV27	TRBJ2-1	.	.	CASSLDSNEQFF	TGTGCCAGCAGTTTAGACAGCAATGAGCAGTTCTTC
TRBV30	TRBJ2-5	.	.	CAWSLGTPGTQYF	TGTGCCTGGAGCTTGGGAACCCCAGGGACCCAGTACTTC
TRBV20-1	TRBJ1-2	.	TRBD1	CSVSRGYGYTF	TGCAGTGTGAGCAGGGGGTATGGCTACACCTTC
TRBV7-2	TRBJ1-2	.	TRBD1	CASSSAGTGNGYTF	TGTGCCAGCAGCTCCGCCGGGACAGGGAATGGCTACACCTTC
TRBV7-2	TRBJ1-1	.	TRBD1	CASSFEGQGNTEAFF	TGTGCCAGCAGCTTCGAAGGACAGGGTAACACTGAAGCTTTCTTT
TRBV27	TRBJ2-7	once	TRBD1	CASSLSTGGSEQYF	TGTGCCAGCAGTTTATCAACAGGGGGCAGCGAGCAGTACTTC
TRBV27	TRBJ2-4	.	TRBD1	CASSRTGGPVAKNIQYF	TGTGCCAGCAGTAGGACAGGGGGACCCGTAGCCAAAAACATTCAGTACTTC
TRBV27	TRBJ2-1	.	.	CASTRGHEQFF	TGTGCCAGCACGAGAGGACATGAGCAGTTCTTC
TRBV20-1	TRBJ1-1	few	.	CSARKVSEAFF	TGCAGTGCTAGGAAAGTATCCGAAGCTTTCTTT
TRBV20-1	TRBJ1-2	.	.	CSARGGGGYTF	TGCAGTGCTAGAGGGGGGGGCGGCTACACCTTC
TRBV18	TRBJ2-7	.	.	CASSPPVLGGQVYEQYF	TGTGCCAGCTCACCACCGGTATTAGGGGGGCAGGTTTACGAGCAGTACTTC
TRBV29-1	TRBJ2-1	.	.	CSVGGGDDEQFF	TGCAGCGTTGGGGGTGGAGATGATGAGCAGTTCTTC
TRBV5-1	TRBJ2-5	.	.	CASSLVGGQETQYF	TGCGCCAGCAGCTTGGTGGGGGGTCAAGAGACCCAGTACTTC
TRBV7-9	TRBJ2-1	medium-sized	.	CASSLLQGSPAGNEQFF	TGTGCCAGCAGCTTACTACAGGGGAGCCCAGCGGGAAATGAGCAGTTCTTC
TRBV5-1	TRBJ1-2	once	TRBD1	CASSGGTGGTYGYTF	TGCGCCAGCAGCGGAGGGACAGGGGGTACCTATGGCTACACCTTC
TRBV4-1	TRBJ1-4	.	.	CASSQEGGDEKLFF	TGCGCCAGCAGCCAAGAGGGGGGTGATGAAAAACTGTTTTTT
TRBV14	TRBJ2-3	.	TRBD2	CASSQVLAGGPSTDTQYF	TGTGCCAGCAGCCAAGTACTAGCGGGGGGGCCTAGCACAGATACGCAGTATTTT
TRBV5-6	TRBJ1-3	.	TRBD1	CASSLQGVGNTIYF	TGTGCCAGCAGCTTGCAGGGGGTAGGAAACACCATATATTTT
TRBV5-5	TRBJ1-2	once	.	CASSLNEAGGYTF	TGTGCCAGCAGCTTGAACGAGGCCGGGGGCTACACCTTC
TRBV6-6	TRBJ2-2	.	.	CASSYGTGNTGELFF	TGTGCCAGCAGTTACGGAACGGGTAACACCGGGGAGCTGTTTTTT
TRBV6-6	TRBJ1-5	once	TRBD1	CASSDVGQYQPQHF	TGTGCCAGCAGTGACGTGGGACAGTATCAGCCCCAGCATTTT
TRBV7-9	TRBJ2-5	.	.	CAIFGADQETQYF	TGTGCGATCTTCGGGGCAGACCAAGAGACCCAGTACTTC
TRBV30	TRBJ2-3	once	TRBD2	CAWSVAAGRADTQYF	TGTGCCTGGAGTGTAGCAGCGGGGAGGGCAGATACGCAGTATTTT
TRBV28	TRBJ1-5	.	.	CASRAGVRQPQHF	TGTGCCAGCAGGGCGGGGGTTCGGCAGCCCCAGCATTTT
TRBV7-2	TRBJ2-7	.	.	CASSQRARTSSYEQYF	TGTGCCAGCAGCCAAAGGGCGAGGACCTCTTCGTACGAGCAGTACTTC
TRBV6-1	TRBJ2-5	.	.	CASSVRDGRQETQYF	TGTGCCAGCAGTGTCCGGGATGGCAGACAAGAGACCCAGTACTTC
TRBV2	TRBJ2-1	.	.	CASVRDDNEQFF	TGTGCCAGCGTGAGGGACGACAATGAGCAGTTCTTC
TRBV6-1	TRBJ1-1	few	TRBD1	CALRQGSSNTEAFF	TGTGCCCTCAGACAGGGGAGTTCCAACACTGAAGCTTTCTTT
TRBV5-6	TRBJ2-5	.	.	CASSLLQSRETQYF	TGTGCCAGCAGCTTGTTGCAATCGCGGGAGACCCAGTACTTC